This T cell receptor (beta chain) was recorded in a study of cytomegalovirus exposure and HLA in healthy donors. Study observations and caveats: As a later analysis showed, a missense DCLRE1C variant was linked to trimming of TCR beta V- and J-genes. Relative to equally common others, HLA-associated TCR beta chains showed greater clonal expansion in a later analysis.

PCR involved 60 Vbeta and 13 Jbeta primers. Some clones are missing from TCRdb's copy, which holds only in-frame ones; the method was immunoSEQ multiplex PCR. The sample lists some 120,000 clones; roughly 80% were seen once. Of note for this clone: Its matching antigen is unknown.

The CDR3 is 11 amino acids. Germline values: CDR1 SGHNT, CDR2 YENEEA. Trimming took off 1 base at V and 10 bases at J, with 5 bases between the two ends. Whereas donors were nominally healthy upon sampling, unrecorded immune exposures were probable. The source material was PBMCs. The origin of this receptor is a man aged 50 or older in good health and CMV-seronegative. V is TRBV11-3 and J is TRBJ2-1, with D maybe TRBD1 (5 bases). The DNA for the CDR3 is TGTGCCAGCAGCTTAGGGGGCGAGCAGTTCTTC. Residues: CASSLGGEQFF.